Below, one T cell receptor (beta chain) is given with its context. This clone has a single count. It has no known antigen specificity. Base quality data are lacking; no much larger clone is found one base away. The sample is drawn from a study of blood T cell repertoires in COVID-19 (TCRdb year 2020). As for the study more broadly: The collaborator samples originated in the United States, Italy and Spain and spanned the acute and convalescent phases of COVID-19. The material from the prospective study consisted of cDNA or gDNA derived from T cells, B-cell-depleted T cells, or PBMCs. Deeply sampled blood TCRbeta repertoires from subjects exposed to, actively infected with, or recovered from COVID-19 were included in the dataset. The repertoires were released in a freely available public database intended as a resource for research on the immune response to SARS-CoV-2. The samples were drawn from the first 160 participants of the ongoing ImmuneRACE study and from 950 to 1,500 subjects provided by 6 global collaborators. Nearly every sample came with metadata listing a de-identified subject ID, COVID-19 status, age in years and sex. Where available, HLA class I and class II types were taken from metadata supplied by the sample provider and were not determined by assay-based typing.

CDR1 and CDR2 are read off the germline V gene as LGHNT and FRNRAP. The CDR3 runs 18 amino acids, cysteine and phenylalanine included. Only the CDR3 part of the read is kept: 54 bases, read in frame from the first base. At the junction V is shortened by 5 bases and J by 5 bases; bases outside the gene matches: 15. Study-wide conclusions, independent of this receptor: Clinical and demographic metadata were provided uncurated, with the amount varying by source and participant.

Enrolling through a virtual design, the prospective study's participants ranged in age from roughly 18 to 95 years and lived across approximately 25 United States geographic areas. Cohort assignment in the prospective study relied on participant-reported clinical history from a screening survey and a study questionnaire. Exposed participants were defined as having been in contact with someone with a PCR-confirmed or clinician-diagnosed COVID-19 case within 2 weeks of study entry. Mobile phlebotomists in the prospective study collected whole blood, serum and a nasopharyngeal or oropharyngeal swab from every participant. Additional blood draws and questionnaires over an approximately two-month period could optionally be provided by prospective study participants. Prospective study blood samples were shipped either frozen or at room temperature before DNA extraction. TCRbeta CDR3 regions were amplified from genomic DNA by means of the immunoSEQ Assay, a bias-controlled multiplex PCR. From the authors' description of their analysis: Within the assay, amplification of reference gene primers was used to estimate how many nucleated cells each sample contained. To quantify the absolute abundance of each unique TCRbeta CDR3 rearrangement, sequence reads were collapsed and filtered. For each sample, productive Simpson clonality was calculated as the square root of Simpson's diversity index over productive rearrangements. The immuneACCESS repertoire file appears here via TCRdb, limited to in-frame rearrangements. These files lack a portion of the clones; in checked studies, under half of the deficit traces to unresolved V genes, and the cause of the others is not known. For V, J and clone size, that table is used; D and trimming come from the DNA. This sample has about 300,000 clones in its table, and nearly 90% of those were observed once. Less than 3.5% of the sample rests with the top ten.

Recombination linked TRBV12-5 to TRBJ2-2, with 9 bases aligning to TRBD1. Sequences were obtained from PBMCs or T cells enriched from blood (not recorded which). The receptor was isolated from a woman in her forties or fifties who had been exposed to COVID-19. Here the CDR3 is given as CASGGSLPGQGGTGELFF. The DNA sequence reads TGTGCTAGTGGTGGGAGCCTGCCGGGACAGGGTGGAACCGGGGAGCTGTTTTTT.